The 7 T cell receptor beta chains listed next were all sequenced from one sample in a study of blood T cell repertoires in COVID-19. The repertoire was sequenced with immunoSEQ multiplex PCR; TCRdb's copy has only in-frame clones and lacks some. The table lists roughly 80,000 clones, about 80% of them singletons. Material: peripheral blood. Receptor source: a human donor in a cohort sampled during active COVID-19.

V is TRBV30 and J is TRBJ1-4; unclear D gene. Germline-derived CDR1 and CDR2 are GTSNPN and SVGIG (reference sequence). V dropped 4 bases and J dropped 9 bases, with 15 bases sitting between them. The CDR3 length is 13 residues. The CDR3 reads CAWNGYRPQKLFF. CDR3 nucleotide sequence: TGTGCCTGGAACGGGTATAGGCCCCAAAAACTGTTTTTT.

This rearrangement joins TRBV10-3 to TRBJ1-1; 8 nucleotides align to TRBD1. This CDR3 comprises 15 residues. J lost 0 bases, V lost 6 bases, and 6 bases had no gene match. Germline values: CDR1 ENHRY, CDR2 SYGVKD. The CDR3 DNA is TGTGCCATCAGGGTGGACAGGGATATGAACACTGAAGCTTTCTTT. This gives the protein CAIRVDRDMNTEAFF.

V and J are TRBV3-1 (or the pseudogene TRBV3-2) and TRBJ2-4; 8 nucleotides agree with TRBD2. The CDR3 has 14 amino acids. The V and J ends lost 0 bases and 6 bases, in that order; junction bases with no gene match: 1. From germline, CDR1 is LGHDT and CDR2 YNNKEL (reference sequence). Here the CDR3 DNA reads TGTGCCAGCAGCCAAGAGGCGGGGGGAAACATTCAGTACTTC. Amino acids: CASSQEAGGNIQYF.

The chain carries TRBV6-1 and TRBJ2-7, with 9 positions matching TRBD1. V lost 2 bases to trimming and J lost 3 bases; unmatched junction nucleotides: 11. The CDR3 covers 17 residues. The germline CDR1 and CDR2 sequences are MNHNS and SASEGT. The chain's CDR3 is CASSEKGWGQGGYEQYF. In DNA, the CDR3 is TGTGCCAGCAGTGAAAAGGGGTGGGGACAGGGAGGCTACGAGCAGTACTTC.

The rearrangement joins TRBV11-2 to TRBJ1-2; D uncertain. CDR1 and CDR2 from the germline V gene are SGHAT and FQNNGV. The CDR3 runs 12 residues. Deletions cut 5 bases from V and 7 bases from J, with 11 bases between. For the CDR3, the DNA is TGTGCCAGCAGCCCCTATGGTTCTGGCTACACCTTC. This encodes CASSPYGSGYTF.

This sequence joins TRBV6-4 and TRBJ2-7; possibly TRBD1 for D (6 bases). Trimming took 4 bases from V and 0 from J, leaving 25 bases between them. This CDR3 has 19 amino acids. Germline V CDR1 and CDR2: MRHNA, SNTAGT. The DNA of the CDR3 is TGTGCCAGCAGTGCCTCCTATAGGGACACCCTAACGAGCTCCTACGAGCAGTACTTC. Translated: CASSASYRDTLTSSYEQYF.

This clone was observed a few times. The chain carries TRBV20-1 and TRBJ2-7; 9 bases are a match to TRBD2. The CDR3 has 11 amino acids. Germline CDR1 DFQATT, CDR2 SNEGSKA (reference sequence). The CDR3 loop is CTAAGGGEQYF. The CDR3 coding sequence is TGCACTGCGGCGGGAGGGGGCGAGCAGTACTTC.